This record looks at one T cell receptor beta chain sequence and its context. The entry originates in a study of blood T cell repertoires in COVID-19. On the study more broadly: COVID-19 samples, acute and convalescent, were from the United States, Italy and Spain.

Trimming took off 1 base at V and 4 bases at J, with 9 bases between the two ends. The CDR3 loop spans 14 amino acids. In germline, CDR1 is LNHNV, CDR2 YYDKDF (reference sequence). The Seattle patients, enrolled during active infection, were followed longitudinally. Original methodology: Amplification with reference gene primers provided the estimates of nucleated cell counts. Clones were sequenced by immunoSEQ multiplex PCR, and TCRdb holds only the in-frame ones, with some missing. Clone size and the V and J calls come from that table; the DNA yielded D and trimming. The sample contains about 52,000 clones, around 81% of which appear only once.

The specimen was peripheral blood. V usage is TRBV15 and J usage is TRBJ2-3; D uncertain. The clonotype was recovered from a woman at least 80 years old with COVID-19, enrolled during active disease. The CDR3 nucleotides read TGTGCCACCAGCAGAGCTGGGCTCTCAGATACGCAGTATTTT. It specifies CATSRAGLSDTQYF.